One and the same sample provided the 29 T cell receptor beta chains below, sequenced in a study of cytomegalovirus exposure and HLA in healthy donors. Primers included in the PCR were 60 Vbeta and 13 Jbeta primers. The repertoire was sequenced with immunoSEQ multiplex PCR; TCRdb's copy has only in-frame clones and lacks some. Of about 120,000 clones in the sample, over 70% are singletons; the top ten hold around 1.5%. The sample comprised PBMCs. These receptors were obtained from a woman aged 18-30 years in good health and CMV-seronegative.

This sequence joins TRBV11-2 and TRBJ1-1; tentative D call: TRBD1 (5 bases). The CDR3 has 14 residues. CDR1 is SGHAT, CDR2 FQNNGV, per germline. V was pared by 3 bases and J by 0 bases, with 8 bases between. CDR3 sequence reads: CASSLSQVNTEAFF. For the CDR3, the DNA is TGTGCCAGCAGCTTGTCACAGGTGAACACTGAAGCTTTCTTT.

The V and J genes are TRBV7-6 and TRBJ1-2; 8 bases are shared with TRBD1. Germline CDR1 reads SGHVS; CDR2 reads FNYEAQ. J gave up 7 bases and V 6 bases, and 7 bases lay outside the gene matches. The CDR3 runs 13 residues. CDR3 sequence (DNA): TGTGCCAGCAGTTCCGGGACAGGCGGTGGCTACACCTTC. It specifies CASSSGTGGGYTF.

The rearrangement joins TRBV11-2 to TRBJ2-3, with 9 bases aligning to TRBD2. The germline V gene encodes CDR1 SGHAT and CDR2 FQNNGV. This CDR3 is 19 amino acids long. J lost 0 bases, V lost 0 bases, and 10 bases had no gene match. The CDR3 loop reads CASSLDQGLAGTSTDTQYF. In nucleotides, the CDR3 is TGTGCCAGCAGCTTAGATCAGGGACTAGCTGGAACGAGCACAGATACGCAGTATTTT.

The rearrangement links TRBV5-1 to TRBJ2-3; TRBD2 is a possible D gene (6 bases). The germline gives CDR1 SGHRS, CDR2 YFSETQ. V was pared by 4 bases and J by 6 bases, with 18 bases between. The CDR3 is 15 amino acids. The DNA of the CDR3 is TGCGCCAGCAGCCTACAACCGACTAGTATGGATACGCAGTATTTT. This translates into CASSLQPTSMDTQYF.

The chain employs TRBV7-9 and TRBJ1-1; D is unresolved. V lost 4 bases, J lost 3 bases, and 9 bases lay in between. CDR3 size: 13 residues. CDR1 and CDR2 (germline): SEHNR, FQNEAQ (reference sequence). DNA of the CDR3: TGTGCCAGCAGCTCAATGCAGTACACTGAAGCTTTCTTT. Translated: CASSSMQYTEAFF.

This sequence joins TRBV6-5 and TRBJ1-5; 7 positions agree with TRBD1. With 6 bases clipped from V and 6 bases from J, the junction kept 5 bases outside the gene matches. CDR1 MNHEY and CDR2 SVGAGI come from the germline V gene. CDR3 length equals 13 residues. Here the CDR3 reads CASRNRGSQPQHF. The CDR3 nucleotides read TGTGCCAGCAGAAACAGGGGTTCTCAGCCCCAGCATTTT.

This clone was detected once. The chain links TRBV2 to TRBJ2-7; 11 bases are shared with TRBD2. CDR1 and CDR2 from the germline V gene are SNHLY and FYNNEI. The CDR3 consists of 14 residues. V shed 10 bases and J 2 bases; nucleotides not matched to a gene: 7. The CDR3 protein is CAILGTSGTYEQYF. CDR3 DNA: TGTGCCATCCTAGGGACTAGCGGAACCTACGAGCAGTACTTC.

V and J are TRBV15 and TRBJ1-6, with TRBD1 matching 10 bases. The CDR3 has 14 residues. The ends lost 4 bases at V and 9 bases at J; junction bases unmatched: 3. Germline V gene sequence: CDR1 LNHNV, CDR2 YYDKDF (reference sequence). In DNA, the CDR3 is TGTGCCACCAGCACCGGGACAGGGGCTTCACCCCTCCACTTT. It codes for CATSTGTGASPLHF. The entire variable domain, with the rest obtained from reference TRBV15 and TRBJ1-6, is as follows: DAMVIQNPRYQVTQFGKPVTLSCSQTLNHNVMYWYQQKSSQAPKLLFHYYDKDFNNEADTPDNFQSRRPNTSFCFLDIRSPGLGDTAMYLCATSTGTGASPLHFGNGTRLTVT.

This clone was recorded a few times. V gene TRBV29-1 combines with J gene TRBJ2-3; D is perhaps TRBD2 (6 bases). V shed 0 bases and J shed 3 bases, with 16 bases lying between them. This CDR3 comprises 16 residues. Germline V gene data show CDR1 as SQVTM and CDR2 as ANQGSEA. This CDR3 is CSVEDSPGTGTDTQYF. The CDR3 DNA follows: TGCAGCGTTGAAGATAGTCCAGGGACTGGTACAGATACGCAGTATTTT.

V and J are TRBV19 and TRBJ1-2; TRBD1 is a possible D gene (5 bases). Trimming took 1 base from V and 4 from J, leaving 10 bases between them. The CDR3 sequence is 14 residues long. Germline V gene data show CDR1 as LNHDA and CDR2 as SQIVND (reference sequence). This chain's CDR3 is CASSIGTGSYGYTF. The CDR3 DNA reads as TGTGCCAGTAGTATAGGAACAGGTTCCTATGGCTACACCTTC.

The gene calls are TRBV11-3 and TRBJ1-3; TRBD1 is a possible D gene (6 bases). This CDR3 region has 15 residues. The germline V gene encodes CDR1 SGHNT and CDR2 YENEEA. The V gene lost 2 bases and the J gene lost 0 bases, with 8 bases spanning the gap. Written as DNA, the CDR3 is TGTGCCAGCAGCTTAAGGGGGTCCTCTGGAAACACCATATATTTT. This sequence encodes CASSLRGSSGNTIYF.

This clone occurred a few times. CDR3 bases: TGTGCCAGCAGCCCCTTTCAGTTCTACAATGAGCAGTTCTTC. Translated, it gives CASSPFQFYNEQFF. This chain connects TRBV9 to TRBJ2-1; D is undetermined. Germline V gene lookup returns CDR1 SGDLS and CDR2 YYNGEE. The CDR3 has 14 residues. V was shortened by 4 bases and J by 3 bases, with 11 bases between the two germline ends. Full variable domain (missing parts from reference TRBV9 and TRBJ2-1): DSGVTQTPKHLITATGQRVTLRCSPRSGDLSVYWYQQSLDQGLQFLIQYYNGEERAKGNILERFSAQQFPDLHSELNLSSLELGDSALYFCASSPFQFYNEQFFGPGTRLTVL.

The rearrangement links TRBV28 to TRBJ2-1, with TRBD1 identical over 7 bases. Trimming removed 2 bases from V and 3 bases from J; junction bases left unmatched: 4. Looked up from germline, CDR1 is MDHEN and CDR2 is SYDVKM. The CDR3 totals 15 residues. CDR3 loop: CASSLRQGVYNEQFF. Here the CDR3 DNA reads TGTGCCAGCAGTTTACGACAGGGCGTCTACAATGAGCAGTTCTTC.

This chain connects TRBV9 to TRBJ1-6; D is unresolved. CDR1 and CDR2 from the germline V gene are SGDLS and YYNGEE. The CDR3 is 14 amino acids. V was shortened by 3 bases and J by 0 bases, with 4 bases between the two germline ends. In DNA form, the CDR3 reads TGTGCCAGCAGCGCCTCCTCCTATAATTCACCCCTCCACTTT. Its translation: CASSASSYNSPLHF.

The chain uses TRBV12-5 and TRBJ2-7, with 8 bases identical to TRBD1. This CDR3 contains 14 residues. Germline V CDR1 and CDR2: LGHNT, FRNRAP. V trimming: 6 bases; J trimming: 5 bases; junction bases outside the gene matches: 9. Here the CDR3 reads CASGRPQGADEQYF. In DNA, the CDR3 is TGTGCTAGTGGCCGTCCCCAGGGGGCAGACGAGCAGTACTTC.

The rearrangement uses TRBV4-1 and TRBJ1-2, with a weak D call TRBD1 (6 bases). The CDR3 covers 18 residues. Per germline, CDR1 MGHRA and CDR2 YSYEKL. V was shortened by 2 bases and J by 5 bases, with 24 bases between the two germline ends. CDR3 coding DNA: TGCGCCAGCAGCCAAACTCTCACCTTACAGGGAAGTGGGTATGGCTACACCTTC. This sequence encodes CASSQTLTLQGSGYGYTF.

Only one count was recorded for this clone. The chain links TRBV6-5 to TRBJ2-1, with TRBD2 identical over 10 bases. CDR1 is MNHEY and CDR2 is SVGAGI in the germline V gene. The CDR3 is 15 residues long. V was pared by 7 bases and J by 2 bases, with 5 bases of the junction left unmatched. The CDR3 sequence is CASTLLAGAYNEQFF. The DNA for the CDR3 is TGTGCCAGCACACTCCTAGCGGGGGCCTACAATGAGCAGTTCTTC.

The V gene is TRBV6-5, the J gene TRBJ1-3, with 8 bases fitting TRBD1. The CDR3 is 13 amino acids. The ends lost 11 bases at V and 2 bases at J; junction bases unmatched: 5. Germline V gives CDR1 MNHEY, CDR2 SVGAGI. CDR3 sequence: CASRQGTGNTIYF. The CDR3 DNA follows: TGTGCCTCCCGACAGGGGACTGGAAACACCATATATTTT.

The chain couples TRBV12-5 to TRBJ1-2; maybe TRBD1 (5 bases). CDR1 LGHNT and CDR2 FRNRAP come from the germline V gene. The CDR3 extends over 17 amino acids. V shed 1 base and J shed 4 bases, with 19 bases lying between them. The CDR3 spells CASGLGKTAPRTYGYTF. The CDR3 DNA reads TGTGCTAGTGGTTTGGGCAAGACAGCGCCCCGGACCTATGGCTACACCTTC.

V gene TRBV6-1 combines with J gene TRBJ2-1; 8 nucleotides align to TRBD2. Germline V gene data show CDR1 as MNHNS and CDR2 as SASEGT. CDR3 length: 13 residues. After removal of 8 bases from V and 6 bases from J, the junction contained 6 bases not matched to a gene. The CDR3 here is CASRLASGNEQFF. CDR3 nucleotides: TGTGCCAGCCGACTAGCGTCGGGCAATGAGCAGTTCTTC.

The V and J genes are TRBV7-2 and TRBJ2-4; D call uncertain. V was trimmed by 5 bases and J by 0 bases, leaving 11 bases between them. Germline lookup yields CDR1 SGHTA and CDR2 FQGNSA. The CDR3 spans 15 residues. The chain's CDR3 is CASSPLPGAKNIQYF. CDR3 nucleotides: TGTGCCAGCAGCCCGCTACCGGGAGCCAAAAACATTCAGTACTTC. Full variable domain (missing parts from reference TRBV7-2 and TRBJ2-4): GAGVSQSPSNKVTEKGKDVELRCDPISGHTALYWYRQSLGQGLEFLIYFQGNSAPDKSGLPSDRFSAERTGGSVSTLTIQRTQQEDSAVYLCASSPLPGAKNIQYFGAGTRLSVL.

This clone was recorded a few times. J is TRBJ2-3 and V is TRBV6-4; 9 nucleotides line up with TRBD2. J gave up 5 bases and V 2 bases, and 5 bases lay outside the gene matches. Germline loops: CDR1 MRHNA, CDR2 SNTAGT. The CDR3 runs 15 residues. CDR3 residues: CASSDGGGEGDTQYF. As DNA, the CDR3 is TGTGCCAGCAGTGACGGCGGGGGGGAAGGAGATACGCAGTATTTT.

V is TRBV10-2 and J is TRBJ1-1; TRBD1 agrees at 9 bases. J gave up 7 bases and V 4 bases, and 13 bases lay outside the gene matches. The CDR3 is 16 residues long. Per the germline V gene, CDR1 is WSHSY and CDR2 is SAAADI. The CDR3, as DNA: TGCGCCAGCAGTGGGGAGGGAAGGACAGGGGATAATGAAGCTTTCTTT. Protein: CASSGEGRTGDNEAFF.

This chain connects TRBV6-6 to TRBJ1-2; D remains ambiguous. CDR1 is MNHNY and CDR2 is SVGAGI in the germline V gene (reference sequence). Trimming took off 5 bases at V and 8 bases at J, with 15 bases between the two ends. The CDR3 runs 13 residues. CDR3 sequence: CASSGLKEEGYTF. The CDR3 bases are TGTGCCAGCAGTGGACTAAAGGAGGAAGGCTACACCTTC.

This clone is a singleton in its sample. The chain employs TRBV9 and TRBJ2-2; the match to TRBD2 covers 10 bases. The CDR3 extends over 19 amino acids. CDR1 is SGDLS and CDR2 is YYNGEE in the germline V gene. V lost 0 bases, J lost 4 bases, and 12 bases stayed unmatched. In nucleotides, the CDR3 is TGTGCCAGCAGCGTAGGTCGAGCGGGGGGGAAAGGTATCACCGGGGAGCTGTTTTTT. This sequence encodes CASSVGRAGGKGITGELFF.

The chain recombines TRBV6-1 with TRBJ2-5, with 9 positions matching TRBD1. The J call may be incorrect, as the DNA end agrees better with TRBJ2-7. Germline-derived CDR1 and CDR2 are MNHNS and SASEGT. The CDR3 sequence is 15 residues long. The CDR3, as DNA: TGTGCCAGCAGTCATTCAGGGACAGGGCCCTTCGAGCAGTACTTC. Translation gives CASSHSGTGPFEQYF.

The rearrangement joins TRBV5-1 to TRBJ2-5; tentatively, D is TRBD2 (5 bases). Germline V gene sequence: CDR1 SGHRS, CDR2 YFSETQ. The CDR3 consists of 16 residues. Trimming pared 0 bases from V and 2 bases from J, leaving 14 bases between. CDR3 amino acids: CASSLGGRGSQETQYF. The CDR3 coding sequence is TGCGCCAGCAGCTTGGGCGGTCGGGGATCACAAGAGACCCAGTACTTC. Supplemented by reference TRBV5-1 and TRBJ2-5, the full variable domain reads KAGVTQTPRYLIKTRGQQVTLSCSPISGHRSVSWYQQTPGQGLQFLFEYFSETQRNKGNFPGRFSGRQFSNSRSEMNVSTLELGDSALYLCASSLGGRGSQETQYFGPGTRLLVL.

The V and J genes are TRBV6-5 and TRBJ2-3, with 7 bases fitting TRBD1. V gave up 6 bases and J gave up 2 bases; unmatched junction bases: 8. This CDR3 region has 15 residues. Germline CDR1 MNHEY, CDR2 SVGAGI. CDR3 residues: CASRGTGQNTDTQYF. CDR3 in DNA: TGTGCCAGCAGGGGTACGGGACAGAACACAGATACGCAGTATTTT.

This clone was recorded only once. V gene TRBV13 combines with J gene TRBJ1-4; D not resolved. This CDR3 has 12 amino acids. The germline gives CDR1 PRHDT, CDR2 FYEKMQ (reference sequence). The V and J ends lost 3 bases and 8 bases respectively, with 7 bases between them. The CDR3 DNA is TGTGCCAGCAGCTTCCCCGGGGAAAAACTGTTTTTT. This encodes CASSFPGEKLFF.